One and the same sample provided the 30 T cell receptor beta chains below, sequenced in a study of CD8 T cells in ankylosing spondylitis. TCRdb re-analysed the 5' RACE reads in MiXCR, keeping a single row per CDR3 protein. The sample holds 200,000 or so distinct CDR3 sequences; 10% to 15% are singletons and the top ten take roughly 11%. Sequencing was carried out using blood, either unsorted or a sorted T cell fraction (not recorded which). The receptors derive from a female donor with ankylosing spondylitis or in good health (not recorded which).

This clonotype has ten or more counts. One end of the junction does not line up with germline, which may come from a read error. The chain uses TRBV6-1 and TRBJ2-2; D is unclear. This CDR3 is built from 14 residues. CDR1 and CDR2 from the germline V gene are MNHNS and SASEGT. CDR3 protein: CASCEGPSGGELFF. CDR3 nucleotides: TGTGCCAGCTGTGAAGGTCCATCGGGCGGGGAGCTGTTTTTT.

The V gene is TRBV20-1, the J gene TRBJ1-1; D remains unclear. This CDR3 has 12 amino acids. Germline CDR1 DFQATT, CDR2 SNEGSKA (reference sequence). V was cut by 8 bases and J by 4 bases, with 14 bases left in between. DNA of the CDR3: TGCAGTACCGGGCCCCAGGCCACTGAAGCTTTCTTT. Translated: CSTGPQATEAFF.

This clonotype was recorded at least ten times. This chain joins TRBV5-1 and TRBJ2-3; D possibly corresponds to TRBD2 (5 bases). The CDR3 extends over 13 amino acids. Deletions cut 3 bases from V and 7 bases from J, with 12 bases between. Germline V gene lookup returns CDR1 SGHRS and CDR2 YFSETQ. CDR3 amino acids: CASSSSSGNTQYF. The CDR3 DNA is TGCGCCAGCAGCTCCTCCTCCGGGAATACGCAGTATTTT.

This clonotype was seen at least ten times. V gene TRBV5-6 combines with J gene TRBJ1-1; D not resolved. The CDR3 has 11 amino acids. The germline V gene has CDR1 SGHDT and CDR2 YYEEEE. Trimming took off 2 bases at V and 6 bases at J, with 5 bases between the two ends. CDR3 region: CASSFFSEAFF. The CDR3 DNA reads as TGTGCCAGCAGCTTTTTTTCTGAAGCTTTCTTT.

This clonotype was recorded at least ten times. The V gene is TRBV29-1, the J gene TRBJ2-2; D uncertain. The CDR3 has 12 residues. CDR1 and CDR2 (germline): SQVTM, ANQGSEA. Trimming stripped 2 bases from V and 5 bases from J, with 6 bases between. CDR3 in amino acids: CSVELGTGELFF. CDR3 bases: TGCAGCGTTGAACTGGGGACCGGGGAGCTGTTTTTT.

This clonotype has ten or more counts. This chain uses TRBV20-1 with TRBJ1-5; no clear D gene. The CDR3 is made up of 13 amino acids. Germline-derived CDR1 and CDR2 are DFQATT and SNEGSKA (reference sequence). With 3 bases removed from V and 6 bases from J, the gap between germline ends came to 12 bases. CDR3 DNA sequence: TGCAGTGCTAGGGGTAGGAAAGGTCAGCCCCAGCATTTT. Amino acid sequence: CSARGRKGQPQHF.

There are many counts of this clonotype. J is TRBJ2-1 and V is TRBV29-1, with D uncertain. Trimming left V 0 bases short and J 2 bases short, with 11 bases between. CDR1 and CDR2 from the germline V gene are SQVTM and ANQGSEA. The CDR3 has 15 amino acids. CDR3 nucleotide sequence: TGCAGCGTTGAAGACGGGCTAACCCCCTACAATGAGCAGTTCTTC. It yields the protein CSVEDGLTPYNEQFF.

V and J are TRBV12-3 or TRBV12-4 and TRBJ1-1; D is unresolved. The V end lost 7 bases, the J end lost 4 bases, and 10 bases lay between the germline ends. This CDR3 is 12 amino acids long. CDR3 region: CASMKLSTEAFF. The CDR3 DNA reads TGTGCCAGCATGAAGCTGAGCACTGAAGCTTTCTTT.

Points on this clonotype: With a much larger clone just one base away, this may be a read error. The rearrangement joins TRBV4-2 to TRBJ2-2; a weak D match, TRBD2 (5 bases). The CDR3 is 12 amino acids. The germline gives CDR1 LGHNA, CDR2 YNFKEQ. The CDR3 here is CASSPTTGELCF. Written as DNA, the CDR3 is TGTGCCAGCAGCCCCACGACCGGGGAGCTGTGTTTT.

This clonotype showed up just a few times. CDR3 bases: TGTGCCAGCAGTACATCGACGGGTGGCTACACCTTC. Residues: CASSTSTGGYTF. The chain is built from TRBV7-2 and TRBJ1-2, with D unclear. This CDR3 spans 12 amino acids. Germline V CDR1 and CDR2: SGHTA, FQGNSA. The V end was cut by 6 bases, the J end by 7 bases, with 12 bases between.

This clonotype was seen at least ten times. The CDR3, as DNA: TGTGCCAGCAGTTTTCCCGTTGTCGGGGGACGCGGCTACACCTTC. Protein: CASSFPVVGGRGYTF. The genes are TRBV28 and TRBJ1-2; possibly TRBD1 for D (5 bases). V gave up 3 bases and J gave up 8 bases, with 19 bases separating them. The CDR3 contains 15 residues. Germline V gives CDR1 MDHEN, CDR2 SYDVKM.

This clonotype occurred a few times. The chain has TRBV20-1 and TRBJ2-7, with D perhaps matching TRBD1 (5 bases). The germline V gene encodes CDR1 DFQATT and CDR2 SNEGSKA (reference sequence). Trimming took 2 bases from V and 5 from J, leaving 13 bases between them. This CDR3 is 13 amino acids long. The CDR3, as DNA: TGCAGTGCTAGAAAGGGAATCAGGGACGAGCAGTACTTC. Residues: CSARKGIRDEQYF.

This clonotype has ten or more counts. The chain joins TRBV11-2 to TRBJ2-2; tentatively, D is TRBD2 (6 bases). Germline loops: CDR1 SGHAT, CDR2 FQNNGV. This CDR3 spans 16 amino acids. V was cut by 2 bases and J by 2 bases, with 12 bases left in between. Written as DNA, the CDR3 is TGTGCCAGCAGCTTACGTGGGGGGATTAACACCGGGGAGCTGTTTTTT. Translation: CASSLRGGINTGELFF.

Many counts were recorded for this clonotype. This chain links TRBV5-1 with TRBJ2-2; no definite D call. V lost 3 bases and J lost 5, with 23 bases in between. Germline V gene lookup returns CDR1 SGHRS and CDR2 YFSETQ. There are 18 residues in the CDR3. Here the CDR3 reads CASSSGHSKVKGTGELFF. In DNA, the CDR3 is TGCGCCAGCAGCTCGGGCCATAGTAAGGTGAAGGGAACCGGGGAGCTGTTTTTT.

This clonotype was counted at least ten times. CDR3 sequence: CSARVSHTDTQYF. The DNA of the CDR3 is TGCAGTGCCCGAGTCAGCCACACAGATACGCAGTATTTT. The chain links TRBV20-1 to TRBJ2-3, with unresolved D. The CDR3 consists of 13 residues. The germline gives CDR1 DFQATT, CDR2 SNEGSKA (reference sequence). Trimming removed 6 bases from V and 2 bases from J, with 12 bases in between.

A few counts support this clonotype. The DNA for the CDR3 is TGTGCCAGCAGGTCCGACACTGAAGCTTTCTTT. Amino acid sequence: CASRSDTEAFF. This chain joins TRBV7-2 and TRBJ1-1; D gene ambiguous. Germline values: CDR1 SGHTA, CDR2 FQGNSA. V was pared by 6 bases and J by 3 bases, with 5 bases between. This CDR3 region has 11 residues.

This clonotype was found a few times. The chain joins TRBV10-3 to TRBJ2-1; 7 bases are shared with TRBD1. In germline, CDR1 is ENHRY, CDR2 SYGVKD. This CDR3 has 13 residues. Trimming removed 9 bases from V and 2 bases from J; junction bases left unmatched: 4. The CDR3 DNA reads as TGTGCCATACAGGGGTGGGCCTACAATGAGCAGTTCTTC. Protein product: CAIQGWAYNEQFF.

This clonotype was seen many times. This chain uses TRBV28 with TRBJ1-2; D uncertain. Germline V CDR1 and CDR2: MDHEN, SYDVKM. Deletions cut 6 bases from V and 5 bases from J, with 13 bases between. The CDR3 length is 13 residues. This CDR3 reads CASREGLLYGYTF. CDR3 DNA: TGTGCCAGCAGGGAGGGTCTTCTTTATGGCTACACCTTC.

This clonotype was counted a few times. V is TRBV7-3 and J is TRBJ2-6; D is perhaps TRBD1 (5 bases). The CDR3 contains 15 residues. V lost 5 bases and J 4 bases, leaving 12 bases between the germline ends. Germline CDR1 reads SGHTA; CDR2 reads FQGTGA. CDR3 residues: CASSHRQTGANVLTF. In DNA, the CDR3 is TGTGCCAGCAGCCATCGACAGACCGGGGCCAACGTCCTGACTTTC.

The table lists this clonotype with many counts. The V gene is TRBV6-5, the J gene TRBJ1-1, with unresolved D. In germline, CDR1 is MNHEY, CDR2 SVGAGI. V was trimmed by 9 bases and J by 0 bases, leaving 8 bases between them. The CDR3 runs 12 residues. The CDR3 spells CASSTLNTEAFF. The CDR3 region has the DNA TGTGCCAGTAGTACCTTGAACACTGAAGCTTTCTTT.

This clonotype was counted ten times or more. The rearrangement uses TRBV20-1 and TRBJ1-3; D may be TRBD1 (5 bases). Trimming took off 3 bases at V and 2 bases at J, with 14 bases between the two ends. Per germline, CDR1 DFQATT and CDR2 SNEGSKA (reference sequence). CDR3 length: 15 residues. The CDR3 DNA sequence: TGCAGTGCTAGGTACCGACAGAGGGCTGGAAACACCATATATTTT. It codes for CSARYRQRAGNTIYF.

This clonotype has more than one count but fewer than ten. The DNA of the CDR3 is TGTGCCACCAGCCTCCGAACAGTGCAGTTAGCCAAAAACATTCAGTACTTC. Protein product: CATSLRTVQLAKNIQYF. The rearrangement uses TRBV15 and TRBJ2-4; no definite D call. With 5 bases removed from V and 0 bases from J, the gap between germline ends came to 17 bases. The CDR3 length is 17 residues. Per the germline V gene, CDR1 is LNHNV and CDR2 is YYDKDF (reference sequence).

The chain joins TRBV19 to TRBJ1-5; TRBD1 matches at 9 bases. Germline V lookup: CDR1 LNHDA, CDR2 SQIVND (reference sequence). V trimming: 4 bases; J trimming: 6 bases; junction bases outside the gene matches: 10. The CDR3 length is 16 residues. The CDR3 DNA is TGTGCCAGTAGTACCCTGGGACAGGGACAGTTTCAGCCCCAGCATTTT. Translating gives CASSTLGQGQFQPQHF. The variable domain in full, with the rest retrieved from reference TRBV19 and TRBJ1-5, is DGGITQSPKYLFRKEGQNVTLSCEQNLNHDAMYWYRQDPGQGLRLIYYSQIVNDFQKGDIAEGYSVSREKKESFPLTVTSAQKNPTAFYLCASSTLGQGQFQPQHFGDGTRLSIL.

This clonotype was counted at least ten times. The chain recombines TRBV28 with TRBJ1-4; tentative D call: TRBD1 (5 bases). The CDR3 runs to 15 residues. CDR1 is MDHEN and CDR2 is SYDVKM in the germline V gene. With 2 bases removed from V and 8 bases from J, the gap between germline ends came to 15 bases. For the CDR3, the DNA is TGTGCCAGCAGTTTACCTCAGGGAGCCGGGGAAAAACTGTTTTTT. Its translation is CASSLPQGAGEKLFF.

The sample holds many counts of this clonotype. The gene calls are TRBV28 and TRBJ2-7; tentative D call: TRBD1 (5 bases). The CDR3 has 16 residues. The germline CDR1 and CDR2 sequences are MDHEN and SYDVKM. Trimming cost V 6 bases and J 4 bases, with 22 bases left between them. The CDR3: CASSSLSGQLSYEQYF. The CDR3 DNA reads TGTGCCAGCAGCAGCTTAAGTGGACAATTGTCTTACGAGCAGTACTTC.

This chain links TRBV5-1 with TRBJ2-5; 8 bases map to TRBD1. CDR3 length: 14 amino acids. Germline trimming cut 5 bases from V and 2 bases from J; bases unmatched to any gene: 5. Germline values: CDR1 SGHRS, CDR2 YFSETQ. CDR3 loop: CASRNGQGQETQYF. The CDR3 region has the DNA TGCGCCAGCAGGAACGGACAGGGTCAAGAGACCCAGTACTTC.

The V gene is TRBV30, the J gene TRBJ2-3; D gene uncertain. Deletions cut 0 bases from V and 5 bases from J, with 6 bases between. This CDR3 spans 12 amino acids. Germline V gene lookup returns CDR1 GTSNPN and CDR2 SVGIG (reference sequence). Written as DNA, the CDR3 is TGTGCCTGGAGTGTACTCGGAGATACGCAGTATTTT. Amino acids: CAWSVLGDTQYF.

Ten or more counts support this clonotype. CDR3 coding DNA: TGTGCCAGCATCCGGACCCAGGAGGGCTACACCTTC. Translated: CASIRTQEGYTF. The chain joins TRBV12-3 or TRBV12-4 to TRBJ1-2; D uncertain. The CDR3 runs to 12 residues. The V end lost 7 bases, the J end lost 8 bases, and 14 bases lay between the germline ends.

This clonotype was seen ten or more times. V gene TRBV11-2 combines with J gene TRBJ2-5; no firm D call. CDR1 and CDR2 (germline): SGHAT, FQNNGV. The CDR3 spans 14 residues. V lost 0 bases and J 6 bases, leaving 11 bases between the germline ends. The CDR3 DNA reads as TGTGCCAGCAGCTTAGAGACAAACGGGCAGACCCAGTACTTC. Its translation: CASSLETNGQTQYF.

This clonotype was found a few times. V usage is TRBV3-1 and J usage is TRBJ1-5; 12 positions agree with TRBD1. The CDR3 is 18 amino acids. In germline, CDR1 is LGHDT, CDR2 YNNKEL (reference sequence). Unmatched junction bases numbered 18, after V lost 10 bases and J lost 5 bases. CDR3 sequence: CAICLHYPGTGGYQPQHF. CDR3 bases: TGTGCCATCTGTTTACACTATCCCGGGACAGGGGGCTATCAGCCCCAGCATTTT. The complete variable domain, with remaining parts taken from reference TRBV3-1 and TRBJ1-5, reads DTAVSQTPKYLVTQMGNDKSIKCEQNLGHDTMYWYKQDSKKFLKIMFSYNNKELIINETVPNRFSPKSPDKAHLNLHINSLELGDSAVYFCAICLHYPGTGGYQPQHFGDGTRLSIL.